This passage covers 26 T cell receptor beta chains from one sample sequenced in a study of cytomegalovirus exposure and HLA in healthy donors. PCR involved 60 Vbeta and 13 Jbeta primers. Sequencing was performed with immunoSEQ multiplex PCR; in TCRdb, only in-frame clones are kept and a portion is missing. The sample comprises 150,000 to 170,000 clones, roughly four fifths of which are singletons, and 1.2% to 1.5% rests with the top ten. Material for sequencing was PBMCs. All receptors derive from a man younger than 35 in good health and CMV-seronegative.

This chain uses TRBV5-4 with TRBJ1-1; D is possibly TRBD1 (5 bases). The ends were cut back, 0 bases at V and 1 base at J, with 19 bases in the middle. The CDR3 contains 18 residues. Germline V CDR1 and CDR2: SGHNT, YYREEE (reference sequence). The CDR3 sequence is CASSLVRGSQGRNTEAFF. For the CDR3, the DNA is TGTGCCAGCAGCTTGGTGCGGGGCAGCCAAGGCAGGAACACTGAAGCTTTCTTT. Full variable domain (rest looked up from reference TRBV5-4 and TRBJ1-1): ETGVTQSPTHLIKTRGQQVTLRCSSQSGHNTVSWYQQALGQGPQFIFQYYREEENGRGNFPPRFSGLQFPNYSSELNVNALELDDSALYLCASSLVRGSQGRNTEAFFGQGTRLTVV.

The table lists this clone with a few counts. The rearrangement uses TRBV7-9 and TRBJ2-6; a weak D match, TRBD1 (6 bases). Trimming left V 5 bases short and J 1 base short, with 9 bases between. CDR3 length equals 15 residues. Germline V lookup: CDR1 SEHNR, CDR2 FQNEAQ (reference sequence). The CDR3 sequence is CASSPGQSGANVLTF. The CDR3 DNA reads TGTGCCAGCAGCCCCGGACAGTCTGGGGCCAACGTCCTGACTTTC.

V and J are TRBV2 and TRBJ1-2; D gene uncertain. V was clipped by 4 bases and J by 6 bases, with 15 bases between them. Looked up from germline, CDR1 is SNHLY and CDR2 is FYNNEI. The CDR3 spans 14 residues. The CDR3 DNA reads TGTGCCAGCAGTGTGAGGGAGCGCCAAGATGGCTACACCTTC. This encodes CASSVRERQDGYTF.

This clone was seen more than once but under ten times. This rearrangement joins TRBV6-5 to TRBJ2-1; 8 nucleotides line up with TRBD2. V was clipped by 0 bases and J by 8 bases; unmatched bases: 6. The CDR3 runs 15 residues. Germline V gene lookup returns CDR1 MNHEY and CDR2 SVGAGI. Here the CDR3 DNA reads TGTGCCAGCAGTTACTCGTGGCGGGAGGTTCATGAGCAGTTCTTC. Protein product: CASSYSWREVHEQFF.

The chain joins TRBV7-8 to TRBJ2-2; maybe TRBD1 (5 bases). V lost 5 bases and J lost 3, with 10 bases in between. Looked up from germline, CDR1 is SGHVS and CDR2 is FQNEAQ. The CDR3 totals 14 residues. CDR3 amino acids: CASSRIRDTGELFF. The CDR3 DNA sequence: TGTGCCAGCAGCCGGATCAGGGACACCGGGGAGCTGTTTTTT.

In this sample, this clone turned up once. The V and J genes are TRBV5-1 and TRBJ2-2; maybe TRBD1 (6 bases). V was pared by 3 bases and J by 0 bases, with 9 bases between. This CDR3 comprises 15 residues. Looked up from germline, CDR1 is SGHRS and CDR2 is YFSETQ. DNA of the CDR3: TGCGCCAGCAGCTCACAGGGTGCGAACACCGGGGAGCTGTTTTTT. Protein product: CASSSQGANTGELFF.

Note on this clone: Germline and junction disagree at one end, which may indicate a read error. The V gene is TRBV6-1, the J gene TRBJ1-1; possibly TRBD1 for D (6 bases). Germline CDR1 and CDR2: MNHNS and SASEGT. The CDR3 contains 16 residues. CDR3 bases: TGTGCCATCAGTGAGCTACAGGGTGCCCTGAACACTGAAGCTTTCTTT. Encoded protein: CAISELQGALNTEAFF.

This sequence joins TRBV28 and TRBJ1-1, with D unresolved. V was trimmed by 5 bases and J by 6 bases, leaving 10 bases between them. CDR1 and CDR2 (germline): MDHEN, SYDVKM. This CDR3 region has 12 residues. The CDR3 region has the DNA TGTGCCAGCAGTATACGGTCCTCTGAAGCTTTCTTT. Translated, it gives CASSIRSSEAFF.

The V and J genes are TRBV19 and TRBJ1-5, with 9 bases aligning to TRBD1. Germline V CDR1 and CDR2: LNHDA, SQIVND (reference sequence). V was clipped by 8 bases and J by 5 bases; unmatched bases: 10. The CDR3 contains 15 residues. CDR3 DNA: TGTGCCAGTGGGGGTCGGGGACAGGGTCATCAGCCCCAGCATTTT. Translated: CASGGRGQGHQPQHF.

V and J are TRBV18 and TRBJ1-5; 10 bases align to TRBD1. The CDR3 consists of 15 residues. The germline V gene encodes CDR1 KGHSH and CDR2 LQKENI. Trimming at V came to 3 bases and at J to 6 bases, leaving 5 bases not matched to a gene. CDR3 sequence (DNA): TGTGCCAGCTCACCCGGGACAGGGGTCGGTCAGCCCCAGCATTTT. Translated, it gives CASSPGTGVGQPQHF.

In this sample, this clone turned up a few times. The chain couples TRBV5-1 to TRBJ2-5, with 9 positions matching TRBD2. Germline-derived CDR1 and CDR2 are SGHRS and YFSETQ. This CDR3 has 16 amino acids. With 3 bases clipped from V and 4 bases from J, the junction kept 10 bases outside the gene matches. The CDR3 bases are TGCGCCAGCAGCTCTGGGGCGGGAGGGCCGGGAGAGACCCAGTACTTC. This encodes CASSSGAGGPGETQYF.

The chain couples TRBV9 to TRBJ2-7; D unresolved. This CDR3 is 14 amino acids long. Germline V gives CDR1 SGDLS, CDR2 YYNGEE. V was clipped by 3 bases and J by 2 bases, with 12 bases between them. The CDR3 nucleotides read TGTGCCAGCAGCGCCTCACCAAGCGCCTACGAGCAGTACTTC. This gives the protein CASSASPSAYEQYF.

V usage is TRBV5-6 and J usage is TRBJ1-1; D is unresolved. The CDR3 is made up of 16 amino acids. Germline loops: CDR1 SGHDT, CDR2 YYEEEE. V lost 2 bases to trimming and J lost 1 base, with 15 bases between them. CDR3 nucleotide sequence: TGTGCCAGCAGCTTACCCCGGTGGGCGACGAACACTGAAGCTTTCTTT. Translating gives CASSLPRWATNTEAFF. Drawing the rest from reference TRBV5-6 and TRBJ1-1, the complete variable domain is DAGVTQSPTHLIKTRGQQVTLRCSPKSGHDTVSWYQQALGQGPQFIFQYYEEEERQRGNFPDRFSGHQFPNYSSELNVNALLLGDSALYLCASSLPRWATNTEAFFGQGTRLTVV.

The sample holds a few counts of this clone. The chain is built from TRBV7-9 and TRBJ2-7; no clear D gene. The length of the CDR3 is 14 residues. Germline V gene sequence: CDR1 SEHNR, CDR2 FQNEAQ (reference sequence). Trimming shortened V by 7 bases and J by 5 bases, and 18 bases separated the two germline ends. CDR3 nucleotide sequence: TGTGCCAGCAATGGGTTTTCGCCGAGCGACGAGCAGTACTTC. Translated, it gives CASNGFSPSDEQYF.

The chain employs TRBV7-6 and TRBJ2-1, with unresolved D. This CDR3 region has 12 residues. Germline V gene data show CDR1 as SGHVS and CDR2 as FNYEAQ. V was trimmed by 0 bases and J by 8 bases, leaving 5 bases between them. This chain's CDR3 is CASSLARDEQFF. In DNA, the CDR3 is TGTGCCAGCAGCTTAGCGCGAGATGAGCAGTTCTTC.

This clone came up a few times. The chain links TRBV5-4 to TRBJ2-7; a weak D match, TRBD2 (6 bases). Trimming took 5 bases from V and 7 from J, leaving 22 bases between them. Germline values: CDR1 SGHNT, CDR2 YYREEE (reference sequence). There are 15 residues in the CDR3. The DNA for the CDR3 is TGTGCCAGCAGGGGGAGTCGGGACGCGGGGTCTGAGCAGTACTTC. Translation: CASRGSRDAGSEQYF.

The chain combines TRBV19 with TRBJ1-2, with TRBD1 identical over 7 bases. V gave up 6 bases and J gave up 0 bases; unmatched junction bases: 7. Germline values: CDR1 LNHDA, CDR2 SQIVND (reference sequence). The CDR3 consists of 15 residues. In DNA form, the CDR3 reads TGTGCCAGTAGCGGCAGGGGGAGCGCTAACTATGGCTACACCTTC. As protein: CASSGRGSANYGYTF.

This clone was seen only a few times. The CDR3 nucleotides read TGTGCCAGCAGTTACTCGGGAGGGTTCGATGGCTACACCTTC. Its protein product is CASSYSGGFDGYTF. The genes are TRBV6-5 and TRBJ1-2, with D hard to call. Deletions cut 0 bases from V and 6 bases from J, with 11 bases between. CDR1 MNHEY and CDR2 SVGAGI come from the germline V gene. The CDR3 consists of 14 residues.

J is TRBJ2-7 and V is TRBV20-1, with 7 bases identical to TRBD1. Germline V gene data show CDR1 as DFQATT and CDR2 as SNEGSKA (reference sequence). J gave up 4 bases and V 3 bases, and 0 bases lay outside the gene matches. CDR3 length: 11 residues. As DNA, the CDR3 is TGCAGTGCTAGGGGACAGTACGAGCAGTACTTC. Protein sequence: CSARGQYEQYF.

The genes are TRBV9 and TRBJ1-2; unclear D gene. The CDR3 is 13 residues long. CDR1 and CDR2 from the germline V gene are SGDLS and YYNGEE. Trimming left V 4 bases short and J 2 bases short, with 9 bases between. CDR3 nucleotides: TGTGCCAGCAGCCCTTCACAGAACTATGGCTACACCTTC. This encodes CASSPSQNYGYTF. The full variable domain, rest sourced from reference TRBV9 and TRBJ1-2, is DSGVTQTPKHLITATGQRVTLRCSPRSGDLSVYWYQQSLDQGLQFLIQYYNGEERAKGNILERFSAQQFPDLHSELNLSSLELGDSALYFCASSPSQNYGYTFGSGTRLTVV.

The chain carries TRBV7-2 and TRBJ2-1, with 7 bases fitting TRBD1. This CDR3 is built from 15 residues. CDR1 is SGHTA, CDR2 FQGNSA, per germline. V was clipped by 1 base and J by 3 bases; unmatched bases: 3. DNA for the CDR3: TGTGCCAGCAGCTTAGAAGGGGGCTTCTACAATGAGCAGTTCTTC. Translation gives CASSLEGGFYNEQFF.

V is TRBV4-3 and J is TRBJ2-7; D unresolved. The V and J ends lost 0 bases and 3 bases respectively, with 12 bases between them. The CDR3 sequence is 15 residues long. From germline, CDR1 is LGHNA and CDR2 YSLEER. The CDR3 nucleotides read TGCGCCAGCAGCCAAGATGGCGACGGGTACTACGAGCAGTACTTC. It codes for CASSQDGDGYYEQYF.

The J gene is TRBJ2-5, the V gene TRBV9; no firm D call. Germline V gene lookup returns CDR1 SGDLS and CDR2 YYNGEE. The V end lost 3 bases, the J end lost 2 bases, and 11 bases lay between the germline ends. The CDR3 extends over 14 amino acids. This CDR3 reads CASSGPNFQETQYF. In nucleotides, the CDR3 is TGTGCCAGCAGCGGCCCCAACTTTCAAGAGACCCAGTACTTC.

This clone has a single count. V gene TRBV19 combines with J gene TRBJ2-5; D perhaps matches TRBD2 (6 bases). The germline V gene encodes CDR1 LNHDA and CDR2 SQIVND (reference sequence). V lost 2 bases, J lost 5 bases, and 15 bases lay in between. The CDR3 length is 15 residues. CDR3 DNA: TGTGCCAGTAGTATATCCGGCGGGATGGGGGAGACCCAGTACTTC. It encodes CASSISGGMGETQYF.

The V and J genes are TRBV2 and TRBJ2-7; possibly TRBD2 for D (5 bases). Per germline, CDR1 SNHLY and CDR2 FYNNEI. The CDR3 length is 14 residues. V was clipped by 6 bases and J by 2 bases, with 14 bases between them. CDR3 loop: CASRTGNPTYEQYF. The DNA for the CDR3 is TGTGCCAGCAGGACCGGGAACCCAACCTACGAGCAGTACTTC. Looking up the rest from reference TRBV2 and TRBJ2-7 gives the full variable domain: EPEVTQTPSHQVTQMGQEVILRCVPISNHLYFYWYRQILGQKVEFLVSFYNNEISEKSEIFDDQFSVERPDGSNFTLKIRSTKLEDSAMYFCASRTGNPTYEQYFGPGTRLTVT.

The sample holds one count of this clone. V gene TRBV30 combines with J gene TRBJ2-1; TRBD2 aligns across 10 bases. The CDR3 runs 14 residues. Germline assignment: CDR1 GTSNPN and CDR2 SVGIG (reference sequence). Trimming took 0 bases from V and 10 from J; bases not matched to a gene: 6. Here the CDR3 reads CAWSVLAGLTEQFF. DNA of the CDR3: TGTGCCTGGAGTGTACTAGCGGGGCTCACGGAGCAGTTCTTC.